This TCR beta chain was captured by sequencing in a study of OX40 agonist ivuxolimab in advanced cancers. The repertoire was sequenced with immunoSEQ multiplex PCR; TCRdb's copy has only in-frame clones and lacks some. Among over 50,000 clones listed, 88% were seen once. CDR1 and CDR2 from the germline V gene are MDHEN and SYDVKM. Germline trimming cut 1 base from V and 6 bases from J; bases unmatched to any gene: 6. The CDR3 sequence is 17 residues long. The sample in question was CD4+ or CD8+ T cells sorted from blood, obtained in a trial of the OX40 agonist ivuxolimab. The chain couples TRBV28 to TRBJ1-4; TRBD1 matches at 12 bases. The clonotype originates from an adult with an advanced solid tumor such as melanoma, head and neck, liver or kidney cancer. CDR3 bases: TGTGCCAGCAGTTTATTCGGGACAGGGGGCGAAGATGAAAAACTGTTTTTT. It yields the protein CASSLFGTGGEDEKLFF.